The present entry profiles one T cell receptor beta chain with its context. Antigen specificity is unknown. This specimen belongs to a study of blood T cells in healthy people across ages. Study-wide points: Fewer expanded clones and more diversity marked long-lived versus aged donors. As naive T cell percentage varied, TCR beta diversity correlated strongly with it. Because donor CMV status was unknown, expanded clonotype changes were possibly confounded.

The second PCR ran about 6 to 12 cycles with a sample-barcoded 5' primer and J-beta primers. TCRdb reanalysed the 5' RACE reads using MiXCR and keeps one entry per CDR3 protein. This table holds 800,000 to 1,300,000 distinct CDR3 sequences, approximately 25% found once. J lost 7 bases, V lost 4 bases, and 9 bases had no gene match. Germline CDR1 reads SGHAT; CDR2 reads FQNNGV. The CDR3 has 16 residues. These sequences were also reported in another study, on T cells of mothers and their children.

The sequenced material came from blood. The chain uses TRBV11-2 and TRBJ2-1, with 11 bases matching TRBD2. The sequence derives from a girl aged 2 to 10 in good health. The DNA of the CDR3 is TGTGCCAGCAGCTCTCCCCGGGCTAGCGGGAGGAATGAGCAGTTCTTC. As protein: CASSSPRASGRNEQFF.